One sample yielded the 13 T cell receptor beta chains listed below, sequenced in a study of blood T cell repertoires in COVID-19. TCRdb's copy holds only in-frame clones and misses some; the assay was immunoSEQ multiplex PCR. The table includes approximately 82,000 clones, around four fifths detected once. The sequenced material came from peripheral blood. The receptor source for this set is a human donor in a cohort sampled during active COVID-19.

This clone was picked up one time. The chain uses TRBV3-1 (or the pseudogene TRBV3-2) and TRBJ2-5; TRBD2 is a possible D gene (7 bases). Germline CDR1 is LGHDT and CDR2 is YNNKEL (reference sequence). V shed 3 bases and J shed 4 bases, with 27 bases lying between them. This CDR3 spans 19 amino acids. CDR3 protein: CASSHLLRGGRRVRETQYF. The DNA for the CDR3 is TGTGCCAGCAGCCACCTCCTAAGGGGGGGCCGTAGGGTAAGAGAGACCCAGTACTTC.

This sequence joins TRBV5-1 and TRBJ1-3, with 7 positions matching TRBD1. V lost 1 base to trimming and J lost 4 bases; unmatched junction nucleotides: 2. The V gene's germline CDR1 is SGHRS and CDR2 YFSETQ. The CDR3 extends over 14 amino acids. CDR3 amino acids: CASSLQGEGNTIYF. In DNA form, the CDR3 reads TGCGCCAGCAGCTTGCAGGGGGAAGGAAACACCATATATTTT.

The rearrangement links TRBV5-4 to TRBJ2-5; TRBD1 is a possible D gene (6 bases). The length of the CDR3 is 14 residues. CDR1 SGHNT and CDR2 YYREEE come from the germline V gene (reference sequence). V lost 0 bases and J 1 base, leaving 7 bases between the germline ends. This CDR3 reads CASSLGQVQETQYF. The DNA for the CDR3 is TGTGCCAGCAGCTTGGGACAGGTCCAAGAGACCCAGTACTTC.

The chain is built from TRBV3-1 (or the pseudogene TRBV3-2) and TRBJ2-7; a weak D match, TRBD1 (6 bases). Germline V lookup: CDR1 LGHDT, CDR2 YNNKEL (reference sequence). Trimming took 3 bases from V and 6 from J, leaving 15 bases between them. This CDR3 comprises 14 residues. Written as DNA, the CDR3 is TGTGCCAGCAGCCAGACAGGAAGTATTGGCGAGCAGTACTTC. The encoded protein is CASSQTGSIGEQYF.

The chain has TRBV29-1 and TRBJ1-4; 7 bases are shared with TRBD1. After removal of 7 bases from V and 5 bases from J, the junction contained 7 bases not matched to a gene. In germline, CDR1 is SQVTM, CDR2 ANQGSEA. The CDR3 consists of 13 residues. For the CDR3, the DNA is TGCAGCGCAACTGCGACAGGGAATGAAAAACTGTTTTTT. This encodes CSATATGNEKLFF. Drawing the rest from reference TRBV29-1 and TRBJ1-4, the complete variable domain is SAVISQKPSRDICQRGTSLTIQCQVDSQVTMMFWYRQQPGQSLTLIATANQGSEATYESGFVIDKFPISRPNLTFSTLTVSNMSPEDSSIYLCSATATGNEKLFFGSGTQLSVL.

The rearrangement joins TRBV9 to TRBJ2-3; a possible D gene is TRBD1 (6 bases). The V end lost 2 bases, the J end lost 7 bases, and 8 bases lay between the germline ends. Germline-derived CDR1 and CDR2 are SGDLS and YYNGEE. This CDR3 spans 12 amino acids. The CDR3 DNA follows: TGTGCCAGCAGCGTGGACAGCAATACGCAGTATTTT. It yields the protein CASSVDSNTQYF.

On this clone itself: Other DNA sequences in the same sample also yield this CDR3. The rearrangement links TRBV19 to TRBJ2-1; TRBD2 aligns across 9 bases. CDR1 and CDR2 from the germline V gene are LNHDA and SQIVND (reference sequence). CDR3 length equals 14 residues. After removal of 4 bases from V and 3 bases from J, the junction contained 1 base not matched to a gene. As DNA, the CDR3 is TGTGCCAGTAGTAGCGGGGGGGACTACAATGAGCAGTTCTTC. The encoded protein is CASSSGGDYNEQFF.

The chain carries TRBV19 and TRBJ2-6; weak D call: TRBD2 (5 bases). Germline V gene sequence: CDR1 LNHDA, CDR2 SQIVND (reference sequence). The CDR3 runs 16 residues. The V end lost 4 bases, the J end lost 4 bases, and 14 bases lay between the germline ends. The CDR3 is CASSTPPGVGANVLTF. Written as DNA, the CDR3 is TGTGCCAGTAGTACCCCCCCCGGGGTGGGGGCCAACGTCCTGACTTTC.

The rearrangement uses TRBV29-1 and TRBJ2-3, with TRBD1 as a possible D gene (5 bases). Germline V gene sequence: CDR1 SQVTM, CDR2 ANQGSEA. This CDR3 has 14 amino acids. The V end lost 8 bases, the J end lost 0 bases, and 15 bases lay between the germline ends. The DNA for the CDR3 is TGCAGCATCCACCTGGCAGGGAGCACAGATACGCAGTATTTT. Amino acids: CSIHLAGSTDTQYF.

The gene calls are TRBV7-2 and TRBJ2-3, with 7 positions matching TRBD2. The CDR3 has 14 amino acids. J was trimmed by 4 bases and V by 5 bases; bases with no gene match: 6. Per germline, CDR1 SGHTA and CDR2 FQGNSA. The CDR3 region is CASSPSAGADTQYF. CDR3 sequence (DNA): TGTGCCAGCAGCCCTAGTGCGGGGGCAGATACGCAGTATTTT.

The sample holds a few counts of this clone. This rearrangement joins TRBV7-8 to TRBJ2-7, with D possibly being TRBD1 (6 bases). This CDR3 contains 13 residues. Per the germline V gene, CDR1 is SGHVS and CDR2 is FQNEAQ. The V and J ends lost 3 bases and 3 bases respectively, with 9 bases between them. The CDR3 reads CASSLTGLYEQYF. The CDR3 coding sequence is TGTGCCAGCAGCTTGACAGGTCTCTACGAGCAGTACTTC.

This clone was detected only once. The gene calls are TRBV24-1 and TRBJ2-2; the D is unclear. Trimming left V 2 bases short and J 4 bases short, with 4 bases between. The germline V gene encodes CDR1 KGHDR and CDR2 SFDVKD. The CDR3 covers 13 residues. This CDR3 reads CATSDSSTGELFF. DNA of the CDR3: TGTGCCACCAGTGATTCCTCCACCGGGGAGCTGTTTTTT.

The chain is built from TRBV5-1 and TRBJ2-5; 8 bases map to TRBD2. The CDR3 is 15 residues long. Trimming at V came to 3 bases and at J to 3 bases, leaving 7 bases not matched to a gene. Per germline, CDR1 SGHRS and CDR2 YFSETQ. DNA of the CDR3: TGCGCCAGCAGCTGGAGGCGGGGGGCTAAAGAGACCCAGTACTTC. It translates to CASSWRRGAKETQYF. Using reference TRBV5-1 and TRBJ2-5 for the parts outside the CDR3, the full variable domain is KAGVTQTPRYLIKTRGQQVTLSCSPISGHRSVSWYQQTPGQGLQFLFEYFSETQRNKGNFPGRFSGRQFSNSRSEMNVSTLELGDSALYLCASSWRRGAKETQYFGPGTRLLVL.